This T cell receptor beta chain is drawn from a study of shared clonotypes between healthy human individuals. Study in general: Every donor yielded three CD4 naive, three CD4 memory, two CD8 naive and one CD8 memory plate. Broader study findings: Sample collection involved blood only; tissue repertoires are likely different. The study found roughly 5% of naive CD4 clonotypes shared across a few donors.

Comments on this clone: No antigen is known for it.

The table came from immunoSEQ multiplex PCR; TCRdb's copy has only in-frame clones and leaves some out. Here the sample spans around 2.1 million clones, approximately 94% being singletons. V was pared by 8 bases and J by 0 bases, with 0 bases of the junction left unmatched. There are 14 residues in the CDR3. CDR1 is SGHTA and CDR2 is FQGTGA in the germline V gene. Naive CD8 cells lacked CD45RO, underwent positive selection for CCR7 and left out terminally differentiated effector memory CD45RA+ cells. The V and J genes are TRBV7-3 and TRBJ2-1, with 11 bases identical to TRBD1. This sequence was found in a man aged 18 to 29 in good health. Some clones in this sample may be carry-over from other donors' samples. Material for sequencing was naive CD8+ T cells from PBMCs. In nucleotides, the CDR3 is TGTGCCAGCGGGACAGGGGGCTCCTACAATGAGCAGTTCTTC. It codes for CASGTGGSYNEQFF.